The rows below give T cell receptor beta chains drawn from one sample of a study of Graves' ophthalmopathy and Graves' hyperthyroidism. Each CDR3 protein is one row after TCRdb ran MiXCR on the multiplex PCR reads. The data contain approximately 210,000 distinct CDR3 sequences, just under 30% of them singletons. Material: peripheral blood. These TCRs come from a man aged 45-60 years with Graves' ophthalmopathy. CDR3s include the opening cysteine and the closing phenylalanine or tryptophan. D genes are given only for firm matches. Expanded clones are given a class, and other clones once, few, many or no size at all.

j_call v_call d_call clone_size cdr3_nt cdr3_aa
TRBJ2-2 TRBV27 . . TGTGCCAGCAGTCCCAGCATCACCGGGGAGCTGTTTTTT CASSPSITGELFF
TRBJ2-7 TRBV29-1 TRBD2 . TGCAGCATCCGGACTAGCGATACCTACGAGCAGTACTTC CSIRTSDTYEQYF
TRBJ1-5 TRBV28 TRBD1 . TGTGCCAGCAGTTTAGGGGGACAGGCCCTCAATCAGCCCCAGCATTTT CASSLGGQALNQPQHF
TRBJ2-2 TRBV20-1 . . TGCAGTGCTCCACAAAGGGGCCGAGGCACCGGGGAGCTGTTTTTT CSAPQRGRGTGELFF
TRBJ2-3 TRBV6-1 . many TGTGCCAGCAGTCCGGACAGAAAAGGAGATACGCAGTATTTT CASSPDRKGDTQYF
TRBJ2-5 TRBV7-2 . many TGTGCCAGCAGCAAAGCCCCCCCGGGGTACGAAGAGACCCAGTACTTC CASSKAPPGYEETQYF
TRBJ2-6 TRBV19 TRBD1 many TGTGCCAGTAGTACGACAGGGGGCTCTGGGGCCAACGTCCTGACTTTC CASSTTGGSGANVLTF
TRBJ1-5 TRBV12-3/TRBV12-4 TRBD1 . TGTGCCAGCAGTCCAGGGGGACAGGGGCGTCAGCCCCAGCATTTT CASSPGGQGRQPQHF
TRBJ2-5 TRBV28 . many TGTGCCAGCAGTTTTGGCCAGCGGGCCTACCAAGAGACCCAGTACTTC CASSFGQRAYQETQYF
TRBJ2-5 TRBV25-1 . many TGTGCCAGCAGTGATGAAGGCGGCTTCGGAGAGACCCGGTACTTC CASSDEGGFGETRYF
TRBJ1-6 TRBV7-2 TRBD1 many TGTGCCAGCAGCTTAGAAGGGACAGGGTATTCACCCCTCCACTTT CASSLEGTGYSPLHF
TRBJ1-1 TRBV12-3/TRBV12-4 . many TGTGCCAGCAGATATACAGACAGGTCAAACACTGAAGCTTTCTTT CASRYTDRSNTEAFF
TRBJ1-5 TRBV20-1 . many TGCAGTGCTAGTCGCCGGGGCGGGGATCAGCCCCAGCATTTT CSASRRGGDQPQHF
TRBJ2-7 TRBV24-1 TRBD2 many TGTGCCACCCAGGGACTAGCGGACTCCTACGAGCAGTACTTC CATQGLADSYEQYF
TRBJ2-7 TRBV6-2/TRBV6-3 . . TGTGCCAGCAGTTACAGAAACAAACTCTCCTACGAGCAGTACTTC CASSYRNKLSYEQYF
TRBJ1-1 TRBV9 TRBD1 . TGTGCCAGCAGTGGGACAGCGCTGAACACTGAAGCTTTCTTT CASSGTALNTEAFF
TRBJ2-5 TRBV29-1 . many TGCAGCCACGGACCGCAAGAGACCCAGTACTTC CSHGPQETQYF
TRBJ2-7 TRBV30 . many TGTGCCTGGACCGGGGACTACGAGCAGTACTTC CAWTGDYEQYF
TRBJ2-7 TRBV11-2 TRBD1 many TGTGCCAGCAGCTTGAAAAGACCTGGACAGGGGGCCTACGAGCAGTACTTC CASSLKRPGQGAYEQYF
TRBJ2-5 TRBV12-3/TRBV12-4 . many TGTGCCAGCAGTCTTACTAGGTTGGAGACCCAGTACTTC CASSLTRLETQYF
TRBJ1-5 TRBV7-3 . . TGTGCCAGCAGCATAGCAGGCGGCGGTCAGCCCCAGCATTTT CASSIAGGGQPQHF
TRBJ1-1 TRBV12-3/TRBV12-4 . . TGTGCCAGCAGTTTGTTGGGGGCTCCGCGTGAAGCTTTCTTT CASSLLGAPREAFF
TRBJ1-3 TRBV29-1 . many TGCAGCGTTGAATCGGCTTCTGGAAACACCATATATTTT CSVESASGNTIYF
TRBJ2-5 TRBV28 . many TGTGCCCACGGGGCGCCCGGGACCCAGTACTTC CAHGAPGTQYF
TRBJ2-6 TRBV7-2 . . TGTGCCAGCAGCTTACAATCTGGGGCCAACGTCCTGACTTTC CASSLQSGANVLTF
TRBJ2-5 TRBV4-3 . . TGCGCCAGCAGCCAAGTCCTCGGGGCAGGGGAGACCCAGTACTTC CASSQVLGAGETQYF
TRBJ1-1 TRBV7-3 TRBD1 many TGTGCCAGCAGCCCCGCGACAGGGGGGAACACTGAAGCTTTCTTT CASSPATGGNTEAFF
TRBJ1-1 TRBV29-1 TRBD1 . TGCAGCGTTATGGAGGGGGCCGTGGAAGCTTTCTTT CSVMEGAVEAFF
TRBJ2-7 TRBV29-1 . many TGCAGCGTTGCGGGGGCGAGGAGCTCCTACGAGCAGTACTTC CSVAGARSSYEQYF